The 9 T cell receptor beta chains in this list originate from one sample, sequenced in a study of identical twins. TCRdb fed the 5' RACE reads into MiXCR, producing one record per CDR3 protein. The table lists about 520,000 distinct CDR3 sequences, 20% to 25% of them singletons, with around 1% in the top ten. Another study also made use of these data, one on T cells expressing NK-cell markers.

The sequenced sample was CD4+ T cells sorted from blood. Every receptor here comes from a woman aged 18-29 years in good health.

The genes are TRBV19 and TRBJ2-7; no clear D gene. Germline CDR1 LNHDA, CDR2 SQIVND (reference sequence). The CDR3 has 11 residues. V gave up 4 bases and J gave up 7 bases, with 8 bases separating them. The CDR3 DNA reads TGTGCCAGTAGTACCTCGGGTGAGCAGTACTTC. It encodes CASSTSGEQYF.

V usage is TRBV12-3 or TRBV12-4 and J usage is TRBJ2-2; D call uncertain. Trimming stripped 7 bases from V and 0 bases from J, with 18 bases between. There are 17 residues in the CDR3. The CDR3 sequence is CASNTHKTPANTGELFF. Here the CDR3 DNA reads TGTGCCAGCAATACACATAAGACACCCGCGAACACCGGGGAGCTGTTTTTT.

This clonotype has just a few counts. CDR3 residues: CSATRTDNTEAFF. DNA for the CDR3: TGCAGCGCAACGCGGACAGACAACACTGAAGCTTTCTTT. The chain combines TRBV29-1 with TRBJ1-1; possible D gene TRBD1, 6 bases. This CDR3 has 13 amino acids. V lost 7 bases and J 2 bases, leaving 14 bases between the germline ends. Per the germline V gene, CDR1 is SQVTM and CDR2 is ANQGSEA.

This clonotype was recorded at least ten times. The chain carries TRBV12-3 or TRBV12-4 and TRBJ2-7; 10 nucleotides line up with TRBD1. This CDR3 region has 14 residues. J lost 2 bases, V lost 6 bases, and 4 bases had no gene match. CDR3 sequence reads: CASSPGQGPYEQYF. The DNA of the CDR3 is TGTGCCAGCAGCCCGGGACAGGGGCCCTACGAGCAGTACTTC.

This clonotype was counted a few times. The CDR3 loop reads CATSRDLDVSYEQYF. The CDR3 nucleotides are TGTGCCACCAGCAGAGACCTGGACGTCTCCTACGAGCAGTACTTC. The rearrangement uses TRBV15 and TRBJ2-7; D gene unclear. Trimming left V 0 bases short and J 0 bases short, with 9 bases between. The CDR3 loop spans 15 amino acids. The germline V gene has CDR1 LNHNV and CDR2 YYDKDF (reference sequence).

This clonotype showed up just a few times. V is TRBV30 and J is TRBJ2-3, with D uncertain. The V end was cut by 2 bases, the J end by 2 bases, with 5 bases between. CDR1 GTSNPN and CDR2 SVGIG come from the germline V gene (reference sequence). The CDR3 sequence is 12 residues long. CDR3 in amino acids: CAWSIYTDTQYF. The CDR3 DNA is TGTGCCTGGAGTATCTACACAGATACGCAGTATTTT.

The chain recombines TRBV9 with TRBJ2-1; D is tentatively TRBD1 or TRBD2 (5 bases each). The germline V gene has CDR1 SGDLS and CDR2 YYNGEE. V dropped 1 base and J dropped 8 bases, with 19 bases sitting between them. The CDR3 is 16 amino acids. CDR3 loop: CASSVTSGTRYDEQFF. The CDR3 DNA follows: TGTGCCAGCAGCGTAACTTCAGGGACGCGGTACGATGAGCAGTTCTTC.

The V call is TRBV7-9, the J call TRBJ1-1; D unclear. V lost 3 bases and J lost 2, with 13 bases in between. Germline CDR1 SEHNR, CDR2 FQNEAQ (reference sequence). The CDR3 sequence is 15 residues long. The CDR3 reads CASSLDRTSNTEAFF. The CDR3 DNA follows: TGTGCCAGCAGCTTGGACCGAACGAGCAACACTGAAGCTTTCTTT.

This clonotype has only a few counts. V is TRBV7-3 and J is TRBJ2-1; D is uncertain. CDR1 and CDR2 from the germline V gene are SGHTA and FQGTGA. CDR3 size: 13 residues. Deletions cut 1 base from V and 10 bases from J, with 11 bases between. CDR3: CASSLNLGGEQFF. CDR3 sequence (DNA): TGTGCCAGCAGCTTAAATTTGGGCGGCGAGCAGTTCTTC.